The clone carrying this T cell receptor beta chain has more than one count but fewer than ten. Its antigen is unknown. Target depth was 1 in 200,000 to 1 in 1 million T cells, about 10x per clonotype. Using immunoSEQ multiplex PCR, the repertoire was profiled, and TCRdb retains in-frame clones only, with some absent. The repertoire has 250,000 to 350,000 clones, roughly four fifths of them found once; the top ten carry about 5.7%. The sample originates from a study of cytotoxic CD8 clonotypes in ibrutinib-treated CLL. Study context: Among the samples, the mean was approximately 250,000 productive templates and some 100,000 productive rearrangements.

Findings of the study overall: Having risen at ibrutinib response, clonality had fallen back toward baseline by progression. A difference in sampling times existed between sustained-remission and progressing patients.

This TCR was sampled from a human donor with chronic lymphocytic leukemia. Specimen: PBMCs, collected at disease progression, from a patient treated with ibrutinib.

DNA for the CDR3: TGCGCCAGCAGCCAAGAACGGAAGCGGGAGGTCGCAGATACGCAGTATTTT. Its translation: CASSQERKREVADTQYF. The V and J genes are TRBV4-1 and TRBJ2-3; the match to TRBD2 covers 9 bases. Germline lookup yields CDR1 MGHRA and CDR2 YSYEKL. With V trimmed by 0 bases and J by 4 bases, 8 bases remained unmatched. The CDR3 is 17 amino acids.